Included here is one T cell receptor beta chain sequence, with context. Its matching antigen is unknown. Assay: immunoSEQ multiplex PCR; the TCRdb copy retains only in-frame clones and omits some. The data hold approximately 130,000 clones, with roughly 90% observed a single time. This sample is part of a study of cytomegalovirus exposure and HLA in healthy donors. Study-level points and caveats: According to reports, the classifier identified cytomegalovirus status with high specificity and sensitivity.

Sequences were obtained from PBMCs. The source of this sequence is a woman under 30 in good health and CMV-seronegative.

The CDR3 protein is CSVVGTARSYEQYF. CDR3 nucleotides: TGCAGCGTTGTGGGGACAGCGAGGTCCTACGAGCAGTACTTC. The V gene is TRBV29-1, the J gene TRBJ2-7; 7 bases line up with TRBD1. Germline V gives CDR1 SQVTM, CDR2 ANQGSEA. Trimming removed 4 bases from V and 1 base from J; junction bases left unmatched: 7. The CDR3 loop spans 14 amino acids.